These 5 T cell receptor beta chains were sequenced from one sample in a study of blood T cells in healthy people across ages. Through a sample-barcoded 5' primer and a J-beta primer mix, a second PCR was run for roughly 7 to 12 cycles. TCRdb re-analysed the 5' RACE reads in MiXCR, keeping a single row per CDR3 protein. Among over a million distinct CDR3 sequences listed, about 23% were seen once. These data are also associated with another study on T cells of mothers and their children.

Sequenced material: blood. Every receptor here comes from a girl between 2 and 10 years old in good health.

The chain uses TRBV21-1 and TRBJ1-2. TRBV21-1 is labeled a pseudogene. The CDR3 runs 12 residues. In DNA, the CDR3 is TGTGCCAGCAGCAATAGTTCGTTTGGCTACACCTTC. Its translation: CASSNSSFGYTF.

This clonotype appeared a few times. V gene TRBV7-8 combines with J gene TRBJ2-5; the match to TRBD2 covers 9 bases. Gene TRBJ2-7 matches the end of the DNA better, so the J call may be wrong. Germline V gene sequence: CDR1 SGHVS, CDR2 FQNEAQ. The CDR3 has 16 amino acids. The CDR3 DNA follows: TGTGCCAGCAGCTGGGGGACGAGCGGGGGGAACTACGAGCAGTACTTC. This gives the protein CASSWGTSGGNYEQYF.

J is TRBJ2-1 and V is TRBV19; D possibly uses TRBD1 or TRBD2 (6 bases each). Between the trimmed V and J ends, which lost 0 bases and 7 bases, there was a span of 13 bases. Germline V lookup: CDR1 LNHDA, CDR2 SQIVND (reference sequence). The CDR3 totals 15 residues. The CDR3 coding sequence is TGTGCCAGTAGTATAGATCTCGGGGGCGGGAATGAGCAGTTCTTC. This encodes CASSIDLGGGNEQFF.

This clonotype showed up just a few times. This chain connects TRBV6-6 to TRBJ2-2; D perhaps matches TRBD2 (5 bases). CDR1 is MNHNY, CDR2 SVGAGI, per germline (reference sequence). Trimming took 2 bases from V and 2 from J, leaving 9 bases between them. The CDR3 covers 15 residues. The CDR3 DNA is TGTGCCAGCAGTTACCCCCGGGGTAACACCGGGGAGCTGTTTTTT. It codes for CASSYPRGNTGELFF.

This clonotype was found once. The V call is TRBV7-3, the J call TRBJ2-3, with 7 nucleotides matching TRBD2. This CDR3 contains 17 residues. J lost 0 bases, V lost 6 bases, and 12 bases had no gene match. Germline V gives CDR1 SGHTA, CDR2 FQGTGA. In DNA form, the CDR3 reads TGTGCCAGCAGTTTTGTCGGCGGGAGCGAGAGCACAGATACGCAGTATTTT. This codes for CASSFVGGSESTDTQYF.